Below are 17 T cell receptor beta chains sequenced from a single sample in a study of response to subunit inactivated influenza vaccine. TCRdb recomputed calls from the RT-PCR reads with MiXCR, one row per CDR3 protein. Of more than 700,000 distinct CDR3 sequences in the sample, around 20% were seen once. The material sequenced was PBMCs from blood, taken roughly 5 days after vaccination. Receptors were obtained from a man aged 50 or older who received an inactivated influenza vaccine.

This clonotype was found a few times. The rearrangement links TRBV11-3 to TRBJ2-3; 13 bases match TRBD2. With 5 bases clipped from V and 4 bases from J, the junction kept 6 bases outside the gene matches. The V gene's germline CDR1 is SGHNT and CDR2 YENEEA. The CDR3 covers 16 residues. CDR3 nucleotides: TGTGCCAGCAGCCACGGACTAGCGGGAGCCCCAGATACGCAGTATTTT. Encoded protein: CASSHGLAGAPDTQYF.

This clonotype was seen only a few times. The J gene is TRBJ2-5, the V gene TRBV6-5, with TRBD2 identical over 7 bases. From germline, CDR1 is MNHEY and CDR2 SVGAGI. V lost 2 bases to trimming and J lost 5 bases; unmatched junction nucleotides: 14. The CDR3 totals 17 residues. The CDR3 region has the DNA TGTGCCAGCAGTTACCGAGCGGGATACGGCCTCGACGAGACCCAGTACTTC. Its protein is CASSYRAGYGLDETQYF.

There are a few counts of this clonotype. This sequence joins TRBV9 and TRBJ2-2; 7 nucleotides match TRBD2. The length of the CDR3 is 17 residues. V gave up 3 bases and J gave up 5 bases; unmatched junction bases: 13. Germline V CDR1 and CDR2: SGDLS, YYNGEE. Here the CDR3 DNA reads TGTGCCAGCAGCGAGCCTCAGACTAGCCCTCAGACCGGGGAGCTGTTTTTT. Amino acid sequence: CASSEPQTSPQTGELFF.

This clonotype has a handful of counts. The V gene is TRBV7-3, the J gene TRBJ2-1, with 7 bases lining up with TRBD2. Germline V gene data show CDR1 as SGHTA and CDR2 as FQGTGA. J gave up 4 bases and V 2 bases, and 11 bases lay outside the gene matches. This CDR3 is 17 amino acids long. CDR3 region: CASSLLPGAGSYNEQFF. Here the CDR3 DNA reads TGTGCCAGCAGCTTACTGCCGGGAGCGGGAAGTTACAATGAGCAGTTCTTC.

This clonotype was seen more than once but under ten times. CDR3 protein: CASSFGGGAGEKLFF. The CDR3 region has the DNA TGTGCCAGCAGTTTTGGGGGAGGGGCCGGGGAAAAACTGTTTTTT. This sequence joins TRBV28 and TRBJ1-4, with D possibly being TRBD1 (5 bases). The CDR3 is made up of 15 amino acids. Germline assignment: CDR1 MDHEN and CDR2 SYDVKM. V was trimmed by 3 bases and J by 8 bases, leaving 16 bases between them.

This sequence joins TRBV15 and TRBJ2-2; 7 bases are shared with TRBD2. Trimming cost V 1 base and J 1 base; bases outside gene matches: 3. Germline CDR1 is LNHNV and CDR2 is YYDKDF (reference sequence). The length of the CDR3 is 16 residues. The DNA for the CDR3 is TGTGCCACCAGCAGAGGGGCGGGAGAGAACACCGGGGAGCTGTTTTTT. Amino acid sequence: CATSRGAGENTGELFF.

The rearrangement joins TRBV28 to TRBJ2-1; D not resolved. CDR3 length: 16 amino acids. V lost 7 bases and J lost 0, with 16 bases in between. Germline CDR1 is MDHEN and CDR2 is SYDVKM. This chain's CDR3 is CASIADAGSSYNEQFF. The CDR3 DNA reads as TGTGCCAGCATCGCTGACGCCGGTAGCTCCTACAATGAGCAGTTCTTC.

This chain uses TRBV10-1 with TRBJ2-7; a weak D match, TRBD1 (6 bases). Trimming left V 3 bases short and J 3 bases short, with 12 bases between. Germline CDR1 WNHNN, CDR2 SYGVQD (reference sequence). The CDR3 has 14 amino acids. The CDR3 DNA sequence: TGCGCCAGCAGTGATTCTAGCAGGGGCTACGAGCAGTACTTC. It yields the protein CASSDSSRGYEQYF.

This clonotype was counted between two and nine times. The chain uses TRBV20-1 and TRBJ2-1, with D perhaps matching TRBD2 (6 bases). CDR1 is DFQATT, CDR2 SNEGSKA, per germline (reference sequence). V was trimmed by 4 bases and J by 0 bases, leaving 10 bases between them. CDR3 size: 14 residues. The CDR3 region has the DNA TGCAGTGCTAAATCAGCGGGCTCCTACAATGAGCAGTTCTTC. As protein: CSAKSAGSYNEQFF.

V and J are TRBV10-3 and TRBJ2-1, with D possibly TRBD2 on 6 matching bases. The CDR3 runs to 15 residues. Trimming stripped 4 bases from V and 3 bases from J, with 13 bases between. Per germline, CDR1 ENHRY and CDR2 SYGVKD. The DNA for the CDR3 is TGTGCCATCAGTGCTTCCGGCGGGGACTACAATGAGCAGTTCTTC. Its translation: CAISASGGDYNEQFF.

This clonotype turned up a few times. The genes are TRBV6-5 and TRBJ2-2, with 7 bases identical to TRBD2. V trimming: 6 bases; J trimming: 11 bases; junction bases outside the gene matches: 6. Per the germline V gene, CDR1 is MNHEY and CDR2 is SVGAGI. The CDR3 is 12 amino acids. This chain's CDR3 is CASRDGAGELFF. DNA of the CDR3: TGTGCCAGCAGGGACGGAGCGGGAGAGCTGTTTTTT.

This clonotype was observed a few times. The chain is built from TRBV12-3 or TRBV12-4 and TRBJ2-3; 8 bases map to TRBD2. This CDR3 contains 16 residues. J was trimmed by 0 bases and V by 6 bases; bases with no gene match: 8. In DNA, the CDR3 is TGTGCCAGCAGACCCGGGGGGGGGTTTAGCACAGATACGCAGTATTTT. Protein product: CASRPGGGFSTDTQYF.

The V call is TRBV29-1, the J call TRBJ2-5; TRBD1 matches 11 bases. From germline, CDR1 is SQVTM and CDR2 ANQGSEA. Trimming removed 3 bases from V and 5 bases from J; junction bases left unmatched: 5. This CDR3 spans 14 amino acids. CDR3 nucleotides: TGCAGCGTTGACTGGACAGGGGGCCTTGAGACCCAGTACTTC. Residues: CSVDWTGGLETQYF.

This clonotype was found many times. The chain couples TRBV12-3 or TRBV12-4 to TRBJ2-3; 10 nucleotides align to TRBD2. There are 16 residues in the CDR3. V lost 6 bases, J lost 2 bases, and 8 bases stayed unmatched. CDR3 nucleotides: TGTGCCAGCAGCCTTAGCGGGGGGTCATCCACAGATACGCAGTATTTT. Translated, it gives CASSLSGGSSTDTQYF.

This clonotype was counted a few times. The chain joins TRBV10-3 to TRBJ2-3; 8 bases agree with TRBD2. Germline V gene data show CDR1 as ENHRY and CDR2 as SYGVKD. The CDR3 is 15 amino acids. V lost 7 bases, J lost 2 bases, and 8 bases stayed unmatched. For the CDR3, the DNA is TGTGCCATCATGTCGGGGCGGGGGGCCACAGATACGCAGTATTTT. Encoded protein: CAIMSGRGATDTQYF.

The chain combines TRBV29-1 with TRBJ1-1; D may be TRBD1 (5 bases). With 5 bases removed from V and 1 base from J, the gap between germline ends came to 17 bases. Germline V lookup: CDR1 SQVTM, CDR2 ANQGSEA. The CDR3 extends over 15 amino acids. This chain's CDR3 is CSVLPLKGSNTEAFF. As DNA, the CDR3 is TGCAGCGTTCTCCCTTTAAAGGGGTCGAACACTGAAGCTTTCTTT.

The chain links TRBV12-3 or TRBV12-4 to TRBJ1-3; D remains ambiguous. The CDR3 covers 14 residues. Trimming stripped 3 bases from V and 0 bases from J, with 6 bases between. DNA of the CDR3: TGTGCCAGCAGTTTCCGCCTCTCTGGAAACACCATATATTTT. Protein sequence: CASSFRLSGNTIYF.